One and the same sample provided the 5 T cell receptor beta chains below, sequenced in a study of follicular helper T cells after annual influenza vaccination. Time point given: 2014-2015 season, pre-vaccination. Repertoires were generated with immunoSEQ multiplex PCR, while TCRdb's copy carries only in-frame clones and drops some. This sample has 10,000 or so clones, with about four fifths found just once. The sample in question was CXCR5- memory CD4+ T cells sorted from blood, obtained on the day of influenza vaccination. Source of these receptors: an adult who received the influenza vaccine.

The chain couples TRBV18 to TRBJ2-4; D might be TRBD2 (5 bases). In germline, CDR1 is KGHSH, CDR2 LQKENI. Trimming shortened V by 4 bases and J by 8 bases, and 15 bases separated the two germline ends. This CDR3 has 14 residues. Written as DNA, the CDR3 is TGTGCCAGCTCACTAAATCGGGGTGGCGACATTCAGTACTTC. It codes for CASSLNRGGDIQYF.

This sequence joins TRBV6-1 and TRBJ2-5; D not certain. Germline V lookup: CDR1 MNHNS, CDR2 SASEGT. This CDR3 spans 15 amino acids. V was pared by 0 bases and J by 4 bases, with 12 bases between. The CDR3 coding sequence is TGTGCCAGCAGTGAAGCATCACGGCTTAGAGAGACCCAGTACTTC. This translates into CASSEASRLRETQYF.

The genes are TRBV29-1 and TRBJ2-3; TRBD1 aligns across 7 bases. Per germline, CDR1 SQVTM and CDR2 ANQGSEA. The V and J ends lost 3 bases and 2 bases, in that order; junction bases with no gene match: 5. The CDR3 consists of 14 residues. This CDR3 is CSVERQGNTDTQYF. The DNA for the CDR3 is TGCAGCGTTGAGCGACAGGGCAACACAGATACGCAGTATTTT.

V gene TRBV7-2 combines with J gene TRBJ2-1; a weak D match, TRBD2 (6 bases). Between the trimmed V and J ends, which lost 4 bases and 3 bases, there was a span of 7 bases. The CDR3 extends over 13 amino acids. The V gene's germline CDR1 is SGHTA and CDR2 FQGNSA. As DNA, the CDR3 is TGTGCCAGCAGCTCGGGACTCTACAATGAGCAGTTCTTC. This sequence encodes CASSSGLYNEQFF.

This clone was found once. CDR3 coding DNA: TGTGCCAGCAGTTTCACCGGACAGGGGATCGGAAACACCATATATTTT. Its translation: CASSFTGQGIGNTIYF. The chain combines TRBV28 with TRBJ1-3; 9 bases match TRBD1. The CDR3 has 16 residues. V shed 3 bases, J shed 4 bases, and the junction held 7 bases outside the gene matches. CDR1 MDHEN and CDR2 SYDVKM come from the germline V gene. Filled out from reference TRBV28 and TRBJ1-3, the complete variable domain reads DVKVTQSSRYLVKRTGEKVFLECVQDMDHENMFWYRQDPGLGLRLIYFSYDVKMKEKGDIPEGYSVSREKKERFSLILESASTNQTSMYLCASSFTGQGIGNTIYFGEGSWLTVV.